The text below deals with one T cell receptor beta chain. The antigen is unknown. This sample is drawn from a study of cytomegalovirus exposure and HLA in healthy donors. Study observations and caveats: Immune exposure information comprised only CMV serostatus.

The CDR3 contains 15 residues. Germline assignment: CDR1 MGHRA and CDR2 YSYEKL. Trimming took 6 bases from V and 4 from J, leaving 18 bases between them. PCR was performed using 60 Vbeta and 13 Jbeta primers. Only in-frame clones appear in the TCRdb table, and some are missing; sequencing was by immunoSEQ multiplex PCR. This table holds some 130,000 clones, 76% found once. These donors, healthy bone marrow donors, were studied. The TCR comes from a man in his forties or fifties in good health and CMV-seronegative. The rearrangement uses TRBV4-1 and TRBJ1-1; D ambiguous. The sample comprised PBMCs. CDR3 DNA sequence: TGCGCCAGCAGTCCCTCAGAAGGGCGGGGCACTGAAGCTTTCTTT. It specifies CASSPSEGRGTEAFF.